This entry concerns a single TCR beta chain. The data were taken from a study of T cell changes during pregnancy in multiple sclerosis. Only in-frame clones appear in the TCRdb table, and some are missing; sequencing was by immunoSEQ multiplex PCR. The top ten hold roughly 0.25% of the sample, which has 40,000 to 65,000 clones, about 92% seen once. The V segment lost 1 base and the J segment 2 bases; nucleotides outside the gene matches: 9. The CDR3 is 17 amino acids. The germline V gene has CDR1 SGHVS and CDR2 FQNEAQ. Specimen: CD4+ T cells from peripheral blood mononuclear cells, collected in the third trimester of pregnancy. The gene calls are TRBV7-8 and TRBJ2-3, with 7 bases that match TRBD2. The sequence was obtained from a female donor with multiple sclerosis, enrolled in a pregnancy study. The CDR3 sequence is CASSLVSAGASTDTQYF. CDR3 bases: TGTGCCAGCAGCTTAGTATCCGCGGGAGCCTCCACAGATACGCAGTATTTT.